This TCR beta chain emerged from a study of T-cell reconstitution after alpha-beta-depleted transplantation in children. In its sample, this clonotype was seen a few times. Its antigen is still unknown. Regarding the study as a whole: At around two months after transplant, the alpha-beta T cells were reportedly derived from several hundred expanded clones that came from non-depleted graft cells.

The CDR3 consists of 14 residues. The ends lost 1 base at V and 9 bases at J; junction bases unmatched: 6. Per the germline V gene, CDR1 is SGHVS and CDR2 is FQNEAQ. The library targeted TCRbeta and was prepared with unique molecular identifiers. Each CDR3 protein gets one entry after TCRdb re-called the PCR reads with MiXCR. The data contain about 77,000 distinct CDR3 sequences, approximately 18% of them singletons. The clonotype comes from a male patient under 10 years old who had a stem cell transplant for acute lymphoblastic leukemia, so the T cells may come from the graft donor. The source was PBMCs, mostly from graft donor cells, collected 360 days after TCRalphabeta/CD19-depleted stem cell transplant. The chain joins TRBV7-8 to TRBJ2-1; TRBD2 agrees at 7 bases. CDR3 protein: CASSLGGGAIEQFF. CDR3 nucleotides: TGTGCCAGCAGCTTAGGGGGGGGAGCGATTGAGCAGTTCTTC.